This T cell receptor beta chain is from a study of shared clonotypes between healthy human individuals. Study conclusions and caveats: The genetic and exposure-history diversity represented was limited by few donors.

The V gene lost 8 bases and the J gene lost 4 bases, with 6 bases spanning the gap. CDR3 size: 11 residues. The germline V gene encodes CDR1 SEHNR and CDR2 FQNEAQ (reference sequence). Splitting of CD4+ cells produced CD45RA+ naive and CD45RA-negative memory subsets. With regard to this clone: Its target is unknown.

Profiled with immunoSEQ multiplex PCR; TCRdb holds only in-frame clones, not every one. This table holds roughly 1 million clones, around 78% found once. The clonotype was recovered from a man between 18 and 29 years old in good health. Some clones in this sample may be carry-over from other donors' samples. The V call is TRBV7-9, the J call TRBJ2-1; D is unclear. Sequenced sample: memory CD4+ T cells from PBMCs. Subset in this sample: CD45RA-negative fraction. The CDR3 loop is CASGLYNEQFF. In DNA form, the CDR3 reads TGTGCCAGCGGCCTTTACAATGAGCAGTTCTTC.